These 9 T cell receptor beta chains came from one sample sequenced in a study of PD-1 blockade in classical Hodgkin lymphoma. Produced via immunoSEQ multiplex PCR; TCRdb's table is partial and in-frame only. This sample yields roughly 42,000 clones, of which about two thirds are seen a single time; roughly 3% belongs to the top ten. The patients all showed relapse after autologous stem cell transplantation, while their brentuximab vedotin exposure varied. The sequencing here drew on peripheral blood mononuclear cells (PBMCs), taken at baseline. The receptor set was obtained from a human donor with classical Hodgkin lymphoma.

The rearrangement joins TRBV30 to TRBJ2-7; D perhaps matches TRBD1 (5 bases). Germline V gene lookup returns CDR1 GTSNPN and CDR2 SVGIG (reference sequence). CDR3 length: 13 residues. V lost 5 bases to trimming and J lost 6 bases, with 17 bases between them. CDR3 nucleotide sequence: TGTGCCTGGGATGAAGGACACTCCGCCGAGCAGTACTTC. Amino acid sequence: CAWDEGHSAEQYF.

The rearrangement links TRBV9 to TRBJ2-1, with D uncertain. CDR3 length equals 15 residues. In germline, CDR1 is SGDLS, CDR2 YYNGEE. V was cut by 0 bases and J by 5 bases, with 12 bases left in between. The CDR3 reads CASSVVAGIHNEQFF. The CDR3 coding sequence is TGTGCCAGCAGCGTAGTAGCTGGGATTCACAATGAGCAGTTCTTC. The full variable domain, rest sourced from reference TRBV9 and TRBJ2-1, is DSGVTQTPKHLITATGQRVTLRCSPRSGDLSVYWYQQSLDQGLQFLIQYYNGEERAKGNILERFSAQQFPDLHSELNLSSLELGDSALYFCASSVVAGIHNEQFFGPGTRLTVL.

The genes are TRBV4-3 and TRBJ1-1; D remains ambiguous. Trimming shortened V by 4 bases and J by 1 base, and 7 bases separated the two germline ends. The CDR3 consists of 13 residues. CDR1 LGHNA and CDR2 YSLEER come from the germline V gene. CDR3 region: CASSLGGNTEAFF. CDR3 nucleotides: TGCGCCAGCAGCCTTGGAGGGAACACTGAAGCTTTCTTT.

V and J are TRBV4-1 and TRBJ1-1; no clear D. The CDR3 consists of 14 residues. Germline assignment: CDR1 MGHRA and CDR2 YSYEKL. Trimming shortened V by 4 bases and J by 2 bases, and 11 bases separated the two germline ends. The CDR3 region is CASSLSRANTEAFF. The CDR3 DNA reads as TGCGCCAGCAGCCTTTCAAGGGCTAACACTGAAGCTTTCTTT.

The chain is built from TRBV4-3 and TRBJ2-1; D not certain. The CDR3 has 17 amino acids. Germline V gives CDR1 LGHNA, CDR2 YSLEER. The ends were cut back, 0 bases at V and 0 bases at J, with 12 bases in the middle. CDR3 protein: CASSQDRFGNSYNEQFF. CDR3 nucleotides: TGCGCCAGCAGCCAAGATCGATTCGGTAACTCCTACAATGAGCAGTTCTTC.

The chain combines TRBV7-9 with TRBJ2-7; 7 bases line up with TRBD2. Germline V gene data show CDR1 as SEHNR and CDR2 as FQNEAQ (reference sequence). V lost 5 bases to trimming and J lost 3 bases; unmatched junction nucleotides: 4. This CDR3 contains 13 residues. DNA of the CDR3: TGTGCCAGCAGCCCGGGGGGAGGCTACGAGCAGTACTTC. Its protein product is CASSPGGGYEQYF.

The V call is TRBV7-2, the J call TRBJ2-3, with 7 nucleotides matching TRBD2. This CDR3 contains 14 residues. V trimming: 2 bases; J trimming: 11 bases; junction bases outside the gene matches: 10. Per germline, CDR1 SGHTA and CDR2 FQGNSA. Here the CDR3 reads CASSLMTWGLKQYF. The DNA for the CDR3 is TGTGCCAGCAGCTTAATGACTTGGGGACTAAAGCAGTATTTT.

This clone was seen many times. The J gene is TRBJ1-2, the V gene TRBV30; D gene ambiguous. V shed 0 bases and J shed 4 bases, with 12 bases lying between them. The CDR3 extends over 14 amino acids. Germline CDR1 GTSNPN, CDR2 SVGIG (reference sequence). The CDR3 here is CAWSVPSFPYGYTF. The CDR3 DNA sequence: TGTGCCTGGAGTGTCCCGAGTTTCCCCTATGGCTACACCTTC.

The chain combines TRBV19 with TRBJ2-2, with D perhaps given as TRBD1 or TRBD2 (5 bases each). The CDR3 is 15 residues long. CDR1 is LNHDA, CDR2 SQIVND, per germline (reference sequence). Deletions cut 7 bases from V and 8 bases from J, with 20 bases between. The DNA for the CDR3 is TGTGCCAGTATCCCAAGCAGAGGGGTTGGGGGGGAGCTGTTTTTT. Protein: CASIPSRGVGGELFF.